This T cell receptor beta chain appears in the sequencing data of a study of technical replicates of blood from a handful of donors. CDR3 length: 15 residues. Per the germline V gene, CDR1 is SNHLY and CDR2 is FYNNEI. J lost 4 bases, V lost 6 bases, and 6 bases had no gene match. The method was immunoSEQ multiplex PCR; TCRdb's version includes in-frame clones alone and lacks a portion of them. The data show roughly 60,000 clones, over 90% seen once. V usage is TRBV2 and J usage is TRBJ2-1; 10 nucleotides match TRBD1. The TCR was taken from a human donor in good health. Some clones in this sample may be carry-over from other donors' samples. Specimen: PBMCs. The CDR3 DNA reads as TGTGCCAGCAGGGAGACAGGGGGCGAGTACAATGAGCAGTTCTTC. Amino acids: CASRETGGEYNEQFF.